This T cell receptor (beta chain) derives from a study of regulatory T cells in long-lasting Graves disease. The study's findings and limits: Persistent Graves' patients possessed reduced TCR diversity relative to recently diagnosed ones.

Notes on this clonotype: Its antigen remains unknown.

In building TCR beta libraries, iRepertoire HTBI primers were used together with Arm-PCR of CDR3 regions. Via MiXCR, TCRdb re-called the multiplex PCR reads, giving one row per CDR3 protein. The table lists 530,000 or so distinct CDR3 sequences, approximately 12% of them singletons, with under 10% in the top ten. The sample's time point: newly diagnosed GD, antithyroid drugs for less than 3 months. RNA extracted from PBMCs served as the sequencing template. The diagnosis of Graves' disease used American Thyroid Association guidelines. CDR3 length equals 15 residues. The V gene lost 5 bases and the J gene lost 3 bases, with 16 bases spanning the gap. Germline CDR1 reads SEHNR; CDR2 reads FQNEAQ (reference sequence). This sample also appeared in a second study, on T cells in Graves' hyperthyroidism and ophthalmopathy.

The genes are TRBV7-9 and TRBJ1-1; tentatively, D is TRBD1 (5 bases). Here the sequenced sample was peripheral blood mononuclear cells (PBMCs), taken at new diagnosis, from a patient treated with antithyroid drugs. This TCR derives from a man aged 30 to 39 with Graves disease. CDR3 region: CASSNRGGGYTEAFF. CDR3 DNA sequence: TGTGCCAGCAGCAATAGGGGTGGTGGTTACACTGAAGCTTTCTTT.